This section outlines one T cell receptor beta chain sequence together with its context. This clone's antigen is unknown. Base quality data are lacking; no much larger clone is found one base away. This sample is drawn from a study of blood T cell repertoires in COVID-19 (dated by TCRdb to between 2020 and 2021). Looking at the study overall: The collaborator samples originated in the United States, Italy and Spain and spanned the acute and convalescent phases of COVID-19. Samples came from the ongoing ImmuneRACE study (first 160 participants) plus 1,254 subjects from 6 global collaborators. Deeply sampled blood TCRbeta repertoires from subjects exposed to, actively infected with, or recovered from COVID-19 were included in the dataset. The material from the prospective study consisted of cDNA or gDNA derived from T cells, B-cell-depleted T cells, or PBMCs. Where available, HLA class I and class II types were obtained from metadata supplied by the sample provider rather than from assay-based typing. Sample metadata almost always included a de-identified subject ID, COVID-19 status, age in years and sex. A freely available public database, intended as a resource for researchers studying the immune response to SARS-CoV-2, is where the repertoires were released. Study-wide conclusions, independent of this receptor: Clinical and demographic metadata were provided uncurated, with the amount varying by source and participant.

The germline V gene supplies CDR1 SNHLY and CDR2 FYNNEI. Deletion took 2 bases off V and 3 bases off J, with a span of 16 bases between the germline ends. The CDR3 spans 16 residues, from the cysteine through the phenylalanine. The kept DNA is CDR3 alone, 48 bases in frame from the first base. The collaborating institutions used their own protocols to collect whole blood in K2EDTA tubes. Collaborator samples were shipped for TCRbeta analysis as frozen whole blood, isolated PBMCs, or DNA extracted from either sample type. TCRbeta CDR3 regions were amplified from genomic DNA using the immunoSEQ Assay, a bias-controlled multiplex PCR. Per the original workflow: Nucleated cell counts per sample were estimated from amplification of reference gene primers within the assay. To quantify the absolute abundance of each unique TCRbeta CDR3 rearrangement, sequence reads were collapsed and filtered. For each sample, productive Simpson clonality was calculated by taking the square root of Simpson's diversity index across productive rearrangements. Held by TCRdb, this immuneACCESS table contains in-frame sequences only and omits some clones. Under half of the omission traces to an unresolved V gene where checked; the cause of the rest is unknown. That table is the source of V, J and clone size, and D and trimming were worked out from the DNA. Here the sample has 85,000 to 120,000 clones; approximately 92% occur a single time. Less than 5.5% of the sample is held by the ten biggest clonotypes.

This TCR derives from a man aged 18 to 29 with acute or convalescent COVID-19. The chain is encoded by TRBV2 joined to TRBJ1-1; TRBD1 is perhaps the D gene, given 6 matching bases. The sequencing input was peripheral blood. The DNA sequence is TGTGCCAGCAGTGAACTCCCGACAGGCCCGGACACTGAAGCTTTCTTT. This encodes CASSELPTGPDTEAFF.